These 13 T cell receptor beta chains were all obtained from the same sample, sequenced in a study of shared clonotypes between healthy human individuals (dated by TCRdb to the early 2020s). The library was built by means of the immunoSEQ multiplex PCR assay. What TCRdb holds here is the immuneACCESS table cut down to in-frame rearrangements. Part of the clones is not present; checked against another copy, under half of the missing clones reflect an unresolved V gene, and the others are unexplained. The sample has roughly 2.5 million clones on record, 85% to 95% of them singletons. The ten largest clones capture around 0.14% of the sample. The sample consisted of naive CD4+ T cells sorted from blood. The sample's cell subset or site, from its label and the paper: CD45RA+ positively selected. All receptors derive from a young man in good health.

The chain recombines TRBV7-8 with TRBJ1-1; D is uncertain. CDR1 and CDR2 (germline): SGHVS, FQNEAQ. The CDR3 covers 14 residues. Trimming pared 4 bases from V and 0 bases from J, leaving 9 bases between. The CDR3 DNA sequence: TGTGCCAGCAGCTCAAACACAGTGAACACTGAAGCTTTCTTT. This sequence encodes CASSSNTVNTEAFF.

The chain carries TRBV6-5 and TRBJ1-5, with TRBD1 identical over 9 bases. The CDR3 is made up of 14 amino acids. The V segment lost 4 bases and the J segment 6 bases; nucleotides outside the gene matches: 4. The germline V gene encodes CDR1 MNHEY and CDR2 SVGAGI. The CDR3 region has the DNA TGTGCCAGCAGTTTATTGACAGGGGGTCAGCCCCAGCATTTT. Its protein is CASSLLTGGQPQHF.

The gene calls are TRBV5-1 and TRBJ2-3, with D possibly being TRBD1 (5 bases). This CDR3 has 13 residues. Germline lookup yields CDR1 SGHRS and CDR2 YFSETQ. The V end lost 7 bases, the J end lost 6 bases, and 15 bases lay between the germline ends. In DNA, the CDR3 is TGCGCCAGCCAACTCCAGGGCTCCGATACGCAGTATTTT. It translates to CASQLQGSDTQYF.

V and J are TRBV2 and TRBJ1-6, with TRBD1 as a possible D gene (6 bases). Trimming removed 2 bases at V and 10 bases at J, with 15 bases between. This CDR3 spans 15 amino acids. Germline assignment: CDR1 SNHLY and CDR2 FYNNEI. CDR3 amino acids: CASSEPGVGRSPLHF. The CDR3 coding sequence is TGTGCCAGCAGTGAACCAGGGGTTGGTAGGTCACCCCTCCACTTT.

The rearrangement joins TRBV4-3 to TRBJ2-4, with 11 positions matching TRBD2. Germline loops: CDR1 LGHNA, CDR2 YSLEER. The junction had 1 base not matched to a gene; V was cut back by 0 bases and J by 6 bases. The CDR3 loop spans 15 amino acids. The CDR3 DNA is TGCGCCAGCAGCCAAGAAGGACTAGCGGGAAACATTCAGTACTTC. Translating it yields CASSQEGLAGNIQYF.

This chain uses TRBV6-6 with TRBJ1-1; D is perhaps TRBD1 (6 bases). The CDR3 extends over 12 amino acids. In germline, CDR1 is MNHNY, CDR2 SVGAGI (reference sequence). V was pared by 5 bases and J by 6 bases, with 10 bases between. In nucleotides, the CDR3 is TGTGCCAGCAGTCAGCAGGGGTCTGAAGCTTTCTTT. It is translated as CASSQQGSEAFF.

About this clone: The identical CDR3 is also encoded by other nucleotide sequences in the sample. The V gene is TRBV2, the J gene TRBJ1-1, with D tentatively TRBD1 (5 bases). This CDR3 is 14 amino acids long. V was pared by 2 bases and J by 5 bases, with 12 bases between. The germline V gene has CDR1 SNHLY and CDR2 FYNNEI. The CDR3 loop reads CASSEQGVGTEAFF. The CDR3 region has the DNA TGTGCCAGCAGTGAACAGGGTGTTGGAACTGAAGCTTTCTTT.

V usage is TRBV6-1 and J usage is TRBJ2-7, with 8 nucleotides matching TRBD1. The V gene's germline CDR1 is MNHNS and CDR2 SASEGT. J gave up 5 bases and V 3 bases, and 12 bases lay outside the gene matches. The length of the CDR3 is 16 residues. This CDR3 is CASSDTLDRAGHEQYF. As DNA, the CDR3 is TGTGCCAGCAGTGATACCTTGGACAGGGCGGGCCACGAGCAGTACTTC.

V gene TRBV6-5 combines with J gene TRBJ2-7; D is tentatively TRBD1 or TRBD2 (6 bases each). The germline CDR1 and CDR2 sequences are MNHEY and SVGAGI. V lost 0 bases to trimming and J lost 2 bases, with 14 bases between them. The CDR3 loop spans 16 amino acids. CDR3 sequence reads: CASSYSRQGGTYEQYF. CDR3 nucleotides: TGTGCCAGCAGTTACTCGAGGCAAGGGGGGACCTACGAGCAGTACTTC.

V usage is TRBV6-1 and J usage is TRBJ1-4, with D perhaps matching TRBD1 (6 bases). The CDR3 totals 15 residues. Deletions cut 6 bases from V and 3 bases from J, with 14 bases between. CDR1 is MNHNS, CDR2 SASEGT, per germline. The CDR3 region is CASRPSQGANEKLFF. CDR3 nucleotides: TGTGCCAGCAGACCTTCACAGGGAGCTAATGAAAAACTGTTTTTT.

The chain carries TRBV7-2 and TRBJ2-2; possible D gene TRBD1, 5 bases. The CDR3 runs 15 residues. Between the trimmed V and J ends, which lost 5 bases and 7 bases, there was a span of 17 bases. Germline V gene lookup returns CDR1 SGHTA and CDR2 FQGNSA. The CDR3 here is CASSPNQGSGGELFF. CDR3 bases: TGTGCCAGCAGCCCTAACCAGGGTAGTGGCGGGGAGCTGTTTTTT.

This sequence joins TRBV7-2 and TRBJ1-1, with D uncertain. This CDR3 is built from 13 residues. Germline lookup yields CDR1 SGHTA and CDR2 FQGNSA. The ends were cut back, 5 bases at V and 5 bases at J, with 12 bases in the middle. In DNA, the CDR3 is TGTGCCAGCAGCCATTTCCGGGATACTGAAGCTTTCTTT. Protein: CASSHFRDTEAFF.

This chain uses TRBV6-6 with TRBJ2-7, with D uncertain. V was clipped by 2 bases and J by 0 bases, with 11 bases between them. Per the germline V gene, CDR1 is MNHNY and CDR2 is SVGAGI (reference sequence). This CDR3 region has 15 residues. CDR3 coding DNA: TGTGCCAGCAGTTACAACGCTGGGATCTCCTACGAGCAGTACTTC. Amino acids: CASSYNAGISYEQYF.